A single sample gave rise to the 8 T cell receptor beta chains below, sequenced in a study of control samples from healthy donors and cancer patients. Libraries were prepared by immunoSEQ multiplex PCR; TCRdb keeps only in-frame clonotypes and omits some of them. The sample includes roughly 79,000 clones, roughly 80% seen only once; the top ten take around 15%. The specimen sequenced was blood. The receptors were gathered from a man aged 45 to 65 in good health.

DNA for the CDR3: TGTGCCACCAGTGATTCCCGGACCGGGGTGAGTGCCCAGTACTTC. Protein product: CATSDSRTGVSAQYF. The rearrangement joins TRBV24-1 to TRBJ2-5; D possibly corresponds to TRBD2 (5 bases). Trimming took 2 bases from V and 9 from J, leaving 18 bases between them. The V gene's germline CDR1 is KGHDR and CDR2 SFDVKD. The CDR3 has 15 amino acids.

The CDR3 region has the DNA TGTGCCAGCAGTTTCAGCCCCAGCGTTAACCAAGAGACCCAGTACTTC. It translates to CASSFSPSVNQETQYF. The rearrangement uses TRBV28 and TRBJ2-5, with D hard to call. Trimming took 3 bases from V and 0 from J, leaving 14 bases between them. The CDR3 totals 16 residues. Germline V gives CDR1 MDHEN, CDR2 SYDVKM.

This rearrangement joins TRBV4-2 to TRBJ2-5; 16 bases line up with TRBD2. Germline CDR1 LGHNA, CDR2 YNFKEQ. CDR3 length: 18 amino acids. V shed 0 bases and J 5 bases; nucleotides not matched to a gene: 6. CDR3 in amino acids: CASSQESGTSGREETQYF. In DNA form, the CDR3 reads TGTGCCAGCAGCCAAGAATCCGGGACTAGCGGGAGGGAGGAGACCCAGTACTTC.

V is TRBV2 and J is TRBJ2-7, with 8 bases identical to TRBD2. V shed 4 bases and J 0 bases; nucleotides not matched to a gene: 8. The CDR3 sequence is 16 residues long. Germline V gene sequence: CDR1 SNHLY, CDR2 FYNNEI. The CDR3 spells CASSGGGGRTSYEQYF. The CDR3 DNA reads as TGTGCCAGCAGTGGTGGGGGCGGGAGGACCTCCTACGAGCAGTACTTC.

The rearrangement links TRBV15 to TRBJ2-1; 7 bases fit TRBD2. Per the germline V gene, CDR1 is LNHNV and CDR2 is YYDKDF (reference sequence). The CDR3 totals 14 residues. Unmatched junction bases numbered 13, after V lost 5 bases and J lost 12 bases. The chain's CDR3 is CATSWGEEVAGQFF. The CDR3, as DNA: TGTGCCACCAGCTGGGGGGAGGAAGTAGCGGGGCAGTTCTTC.

The chain combines TRBV16 with TRBJ2-7; 8 bases fit TRBD1. The CDR3 is made up of 14 amino acids. The junction had 9 bases not matched to a gene; V was cut back by 9 bases and J by 2 bases. Germline V gene sequence: CDR1 KGHSY, CDR2 FQNENV. CDR3 DNA sequence: TGTGCCAGTTACGCGGACAGGGACCCCTACGAGCAGTACTTC. Translated, it gives CASYADRDPYEQYF.

As DNA, the CDR3 is TGTGCCAGCAGCTTAGCTAGTGGGGGGGATACGCAGTATTTT. As protein: CASSLASGGDTQYF. The chain couples TRBV5-4 to TRBJ2-3, with D perhaps matching TRBD2 (6 bases). The germline gives CDR1 SGHNT, CDR2 YYREEE (reference sequence). The CDR3 spans 14 residues. V lost 2 bases to trimming and J lost 6 bases, with 13 bases between them.

Concerning this clone: This same CDR3 is encoded by further DNA sequences in the sample. The J gene is TRBJ1-1, the V gene TRBV20-1; no clear D gene. Germline CDR1 DFQATT, CDR2 SNEGSKA (reference sequence). The CDR3 is made up of 13 amino acids. Trimming pared 3 bases from V and 1 base from J, leaving 9 bases between. The CDR3 bases are TGCAGTGCTAGTGGCAGATCGAACACTGAAGCTTTCTTT. It codes for CSASGRSNTEAFF.